Sequencing of this TCR beta chain was carried out in a study of neurological immune-mediated disorders. At least ten counts were recorded for this clonotype. TCRdb ran MiXCR on the 5' RACE reads and lists one entry per CDR3 protein. The sample consists of approximately 52,000 distinct CDR3 sequences, approximately 3.5% of them appearing once. This CDR3 spans 16 amino acids. Germline V gene sequence: CDR1 SGHVS, CDR2 FNYEAQ. V was clipped by 1 base and J by 7 bases; unmatched bases: 8. This sequence was found in a man aged 35 to 55 with multiple sclerosis. The genes are TRBV7-6 and TRBJ2-1; the match to TRBD2 covers 9 bases. The sample was PBMCs. This CDR3 reads CASSLDGGGAGNEQFF. Here the CDR3 DNA reads TGTGCCAGCAGCTTAGATGGCGGGGGGGCCGGAAATGAGCAGTTCTTC.